This is a list of T cell receptor beta chains from one sample in a study of CD4+ T cells in melanoma. The repertoire was sequenced with immunoSEQ multiplex PCR; TCRdb's copy has only in-frame clones and lacks some. The data show roughly 10,000 clones, 50% to 75% seen once. The sample comprised cells from a culture (not recorded whether cultured in vitro). Receptor source: a human donor with melanoma. The CDR3 runs from the conserved cysteine through the conserved F or W. Each record gives: V gene, clone size, J gene, CDR3 protein. Size is stated for part of the rows, as once, few or many counts, or as a class when the clone is expanded.

>TRBV27|-|TRBJ1-4
CASSLSDPGSTNEKLFF
>TRBV19|-|TRBJ2-2
CASSRWTGSTGELFF
>TRBV5-1|-|TRBJ1-4
CASSLGNFNEKLFF
>TRBV2|-|TRBJ1-2
CASNLHTTGPVSGYTF
>TRBV6-5|-|TRBJ1-4
CASRDRLQSEKLFF
>TRBV5-6|-|TRBJ1-1
CASSVGQVNTEAFF
>TRBV11-2|-|TRBJ2-2
CASSFRVTSGGPNTGELFF
>TRBV6-6|-|TRBJ1-2
CASSYSKLNYGYTF
>TRBV4-2|-|TRBJ2-4
CASSQAAGLAKNIQYF
>TRBV10-3|-|TRBJ2-3
CAISEGSTPTDTQYF
>TRBV6-6|once|TRBJ2-7
CASLSTGAGEQYF
>TRBV19|few|TRBJ1-2
CASSPDSSGYTF
>TRBV4-2|once|TRBJ2-1
CASSQLAGGSYNEQFF
>TRBV5-1|-|TRBJ1-2
CASSLASTDLYGYTF
>TRBV18|-|TRBJ1-1
CASSLRGRGSNTEAFF
>TRBV27|-|TRBJ2-1
CASSLGGRQGPGYNEQFF
>TRBV5-1|-|TRBJ2-3
CASSLVGDSYTDTQYF
>TRBV4-1|-|TRBJ2-1
CASSQGIFGQGYNEQFF
>TRBV7-6|-|TRBJ1-2
CASSQAGERYTF
>TRBV2|few|TRBJ1-2
CASSEGNSIYGYTF
>TRBV7-3|-|TRBJ2-1
CASSSGTGSYNEQFF
>TRBV30|once|TRBJ1-4
CAWSVRRLNEKLFF
>TRBV6-5|-|TRBJ2-7
CASTDRTYEQYF
>TRBV25-1|once|TRBJ2-1
CASSLGGGRYNEQFF
>TRBV5-1|-|TRBJ2-3
CASSWGIRTDTQYF
>TRBV6-1|-|TRBJ2-3
CASRVSGGPTDTQYF
>TRBV2|-|TRBJ1-5
CASASPRDEEHQPQHF